This T cell receptor beta chain was identified during a study of T cells expressing NK-cell markers. Study as a whole: According to the study, TCR beta repertoires originated from sorted CD3+CD56+NKG2C+, CD3+CD56+NKG2C- and CD3+CD56-NKG2C+ T cells. With respect to HCMV, seven of the eight sequenced donors were seropositive, and one was seronegative.

As concerns this clonotype: The target antigen is unknown.

Whole-study results and caveats: Evidence did not settle whether expanded NKG2C+ T cell clones targeted HCMV. NKG2C+ dominant clonotype frequencies in five to seven donors were roughly 1.0-7.5% of CD8+ T cells.

With the 5' RACE reads reprocessed, TCRdb shows one record per CDR3 protein and no DNA. The sample includes 550,000 to 600,000 distinct CDR3 sequences. The length of the CDR3 is 15 residues. In germline, CDR1 is SQVTM, CDR2 ANQGSEA. This clonotype originated in a man between 18 and 35 years old in good health. The specimen sequenced was blood T cells: a sorted CD56 or NKG2C T cell subset, CD4+ or CD8+ T cells, or bulk PBMC T cells (not recorded which). The genes are TRBV29-1 and TRBJ2-1; as DNA is missing, the TRBD1 call by TCRdb cannot be tested. The CDR3 sequence is CSVRAGTGRYNEQFF.